This TCR beta chain is drawn from a study of T cell changes during pregnancy in multiple sclerosis. The CDR3 length is 13 residues. V was clipped by 8 bases and J by 4 bases; unmatched bases: 4. The germline V gene has CDR1 SGHTA and CDR2 FQGNSA. The protocol was immunoSEQ multiplex PCR, while the TCRdb copy is restricted to in-frame clones and leaves out a portion. Among around 96,000 clones, 90% to 95% were seen once, and the ten largest hold less than 2.5%. This specimen consisted of peripheral blood, obtained in the third trimester of pregnancy. The origin of this receptor is a female donor with multiple sclerosis, enrolled in a pregnancy study. This rearrangement joins TRBV7-2 to TRBJ2-1, with 8 bases aligning to TRBD1. CDR3 DNA: TGTGCCAGCCAGGGGGCGAGTTACAATGAGCAGTTCTTC. As protein: CASQGASYNEQFF.